This section outlines one T cell receptor beta chain sequence together with its context. The record originates from a study of blood T cell repertoires in COVID-19. For the study at large: The study drew acute and convalescent COVID-19 samples from the United States, Italy and Spain. The cDNA or gDNA used as material had been derived from T cells, B-cell-depleted T cells, or PBMCs.

Germline lookup yields CDR1 SGHTS and CDR2 YDEGEE. The junction had 9 bases not matched to a gene; V was cut back by 4 bases and J by 11 bases. The CDR3 extends over 13 amino acids. Produced via immunoSEQ multiplex PCR; TCRdb's table is partial and in-frame only. The sample lists roughly 120,000 clones; around 80% were seen once. The chain is built from TRBV5-8 and TRBJ1-1; 9 nucleotides match TRBD1. Input material: peripheral blood. This sequence originates from a man aged 65 to 79 with acute or convalescent COVID-19. As DNA, the CDR3 is TGTGCCAGCAGCCCAGGACAGGGGTTGAAGGCTTTCTTT. It specifies CASSPGQGLKAFF.